This T cell receptor beta chain originates from a study of blood T cell repertoires in COVID-19. Source study methods: Reference gene primer amplification gave nucleated cell count estimates. TCRdb keeps only in-frame clones here, not all; method: immunoSEQ multiplex PCR. V, J and clone size derive from that table, while D and trimming were established from the DNA sequence. The data contain 200,000 to 250,000 clones, 80% of them singletons. The V and J ends lost 5 bases and 3 bases, in that order; junction bases with no gene match: 4. Germline lookup yields CDR1 MNHEY and CDR2 SMNVEV (reference sequence). This CDR3 is 15 amino acids long. In regard to this clone: This CDR3 is also generated by other DNA sequences in the sample.

Participants came from some 23 US areas, aged roughly 18 to 89 years. Clinical histories supplied by participants themselves formed the basis of cohort assignment. The TCR sequence derives from a woman between 40 and 55 years old with acute COVID-19. Sequencing was done on a sample of PBMCs or T cells enriched from blood (not recorded which). The chain joins TRBV27 to TRBJ1-5, with 10 bases lining up with TRBD1. CDR3 region: CASSPGTGDNQPQHF. The CDR3 DNA reads TGTGCCAGCAGTCCAGGGACAGGGGACAATCAGCCCCAGCATTTT.